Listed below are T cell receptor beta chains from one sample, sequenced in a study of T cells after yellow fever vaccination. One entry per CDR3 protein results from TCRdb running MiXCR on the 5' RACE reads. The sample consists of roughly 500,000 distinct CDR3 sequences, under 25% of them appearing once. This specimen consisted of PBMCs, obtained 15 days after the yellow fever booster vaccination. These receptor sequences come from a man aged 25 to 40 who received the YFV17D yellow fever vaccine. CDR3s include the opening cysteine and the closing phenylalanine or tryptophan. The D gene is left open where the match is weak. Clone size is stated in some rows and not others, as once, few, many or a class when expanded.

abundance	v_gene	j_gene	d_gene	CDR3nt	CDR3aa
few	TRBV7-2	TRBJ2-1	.	TGTGCCAGCAGCTCGGGACTCGCACTCAATGAGCAGTTCTTC	CASSSGLALNEQFF
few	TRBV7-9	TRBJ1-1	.	TGTGCCAGCAGCAGAGGGACCGGCTGGGTGAACACTGAAGCTTTCTTT	CASSRGTGWVNTEAFF
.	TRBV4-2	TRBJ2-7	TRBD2	TGTGCCAGCAGCCAATCGTATCTAGCGGGGCAGATCGGGTCACGGGAGCAGTACTTC	CASSQSYLAGQIGSREQYF
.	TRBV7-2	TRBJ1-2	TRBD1	TGTGCCAGCAGCTCCCCGTCCCTCGACAGGGCATATGGCTACACCTTC	CASSSPSLDRAYGYTF
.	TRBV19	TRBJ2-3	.	TGTGCCAGTAGGAGGGCCACGTTCTCTAGCACAGATACGCAGTATTTT	CASRRATFSSTDTQYF
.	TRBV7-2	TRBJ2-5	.	TGTGCCAGCAGCTTGTCTGGCCGAATGGTACAAGAGACCCAGTACTTC	CASSLSGRMVQETQYF
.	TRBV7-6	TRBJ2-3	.	TGTGCCAGCGGAAAAATTCCTAGCACAGATACGCAGTATTTT	CASGKIPSTDTQYF
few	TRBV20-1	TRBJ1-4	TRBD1	TGCAGTGCTAGTGCTTTGACAGGGGAAAAACTGTTTTTT	CSASALTGEKLFF
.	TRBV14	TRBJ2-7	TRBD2	TGTGCCAGCAGCCAAGCCGTCCTTACTAGCGGGACCCCCTACGAGCAGTACTTC	CASSQAVLTSGTPYEQYF
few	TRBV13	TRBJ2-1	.	TGTGCCAGCAGCTTCCCCTTGACTAGTGGTAATGAGCAGTTCTTC	CASSFPLTSGNEQFF
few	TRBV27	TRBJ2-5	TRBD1	TGTGCCACCAGCCCTATACGACAGGGGCAAGAGACCCAGTACTTC	CATSPIRQGQETQYF
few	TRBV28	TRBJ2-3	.	TGTGCCAGCAGTCTCACCGGGGCCGAGATCGAGTATTTT	CASSLTGAEIEYF
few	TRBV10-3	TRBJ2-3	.	TGTGCCATATGTGGTCCAACCAGCACAGATACGCAGTATTTT	CAICGPTSTDTQYF
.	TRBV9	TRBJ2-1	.	TGTGCCAGCAGCGAAAATCCTAATGAGCAGTTCTTC	CASSENPNEQFF
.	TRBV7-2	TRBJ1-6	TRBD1	TGTGCCAGCAGCAGCAGGGGGGGGAATTCACCCCTCCACTTT	CASSSRGGNSPLHF
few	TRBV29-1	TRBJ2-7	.	TGCAGCGTTGTCGGGGGTAAGGACGAGCAGTACTTC	CSVVGGKDEQYF
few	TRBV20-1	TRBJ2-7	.	TGCAGTGCTAGAGATCCTCTAGCGAGATCCTACGAGCAGTACTTC	CSARDPLARSYEQYF
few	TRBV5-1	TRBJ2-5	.	TGCGCCAGCAGCGCGAGACAAGAGACCCAGTACTTC	CASSARQETQYF
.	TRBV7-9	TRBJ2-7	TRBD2	TGTGCCAGCTCGACAACTAGCGGGGCTTACGAGCAGTACTTC	CASSTTSGAYEQYF
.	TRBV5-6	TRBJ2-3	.	TGTGCCAGCAGCCCAGGAGGGTTAACAGATACGCAGTATTTT	CASSPGGLTDTQYF
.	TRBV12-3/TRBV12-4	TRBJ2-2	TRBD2	TGTGCCAGCAACCTAGCGGGAGAGGTCGGGGAGCTGTTTTTT	CASNLAGEVGELFF
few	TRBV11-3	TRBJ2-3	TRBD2	TGTGCCAGCAGCTCAGGGACTAGCGGAGCCACAGATACGCAGTATTTT	CASSSGTSGATDTQYF
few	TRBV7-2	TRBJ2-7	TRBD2	TGTGCCAGCAGCTTACCGGGAGGGCCGGACGAGCAGTACTTC	CASSLPGGPDEQYF
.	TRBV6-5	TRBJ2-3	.	TGTGCCAGCGCCATCTTGGATACGCAGTATTTT	CASAILDTQYF
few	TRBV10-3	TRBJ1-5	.	TGTGCCATCAGTGAGTCGATAGGGACCGGGATCAGCCCCCAGCATTTT	CAISESIGTGISPQHF
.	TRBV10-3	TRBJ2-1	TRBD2	TGTGCCATAGGGACTAGGGGCAACAATGAGCAGTTCTTC	CAIGTRGNNEQFF
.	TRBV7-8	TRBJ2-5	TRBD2	TGTGCCAGCAGCCTCCGACTAGCGGGAGTTGTTGAGACCCAGTACTTC	CASSLRLAGVVETQYF
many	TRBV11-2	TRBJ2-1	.	TGTGCCAGCAGCTCCTCCGGGGGTGAGCAGTTCTTC	CASSSSGGEQFF
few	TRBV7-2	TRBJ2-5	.	TGTGCCAGCAGCTTAGAGGGTTCTGGCGGGACCCAGTACTTC	CASSLEGSGGTQYF
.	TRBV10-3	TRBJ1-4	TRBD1	TGTGCCATCAGTGGCTCGGTGGGGCAGGGGGATGAAAAACTGTTTTTT	CAISGSVGQGDEKLFF
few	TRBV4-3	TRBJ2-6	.	TGCGCCAGCAGCCAGCAAGGGACTGGGGCCAACGTCCTGACTTTC	CASSQQGTGANVLTF
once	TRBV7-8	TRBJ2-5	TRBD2	TGTGCCAGCAGCTTAATACTAGCGGGAGGGAAAGAGACCCAGTACTTC	CASSLILAGGKETQYF
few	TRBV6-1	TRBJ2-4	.	TGTGCCAGCAGTGAAGCCGGGACCCGCGGAAACATTCAGTACTTC	CASSEAGTRGNIQYF
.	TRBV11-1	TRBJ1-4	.	TGTGCCAGCAGCTTAGGCCCAGGGGAGTCCTCAACTAATGAAAAACTGTTTTTT	CASSLGPGESSTNEKLFF